These 4 T cell receptor beta chains were sequenced from one sample in a study of T cells after yellow fever vaccination. TCRdb ran MiXCR on the 5' RACE reads and lists one entry per CDR3 protein. The sample has a few hundred thousand distinct CDR3 sequences, around 4.9% seen once. The specimen comprised CD4+ T cells sorted from PBMCs, sampled on the day of the yellow fever booster vaccination. The receptors were gathered from a man younger than 35 who received the YFV17D yellow fever vaccine.

V is TRBV3-1 and J is TRBJ1-2; TRBD1 matches at 7 bases. This CDR3 is 13 amino acids long. Per the germline V gene, CDR1 is LGHDT and CDR2 is YNNKEL (reference sequence). V shed 0 bases and J 8 bases; nucleotides not matched to a gene: 3. Here the CDR3 reads CASSQDRGTGYTF. CDR3 DNA sequence: TGTGCCAGCAGCCAAGACAGGGGGACCGGCTACACCTTC.

This chain links TRBV6-5 with TRBJ2-5, with D possibly TRBD2 on 8 matching bases. Trimming pared 5 bases from V and 7 bases from J, leaving 32 bases between. CDR1 and CDR2 from the germline V gene are MNHEY and SVGAGI. This CDR3 has 19 amino acids. In DNA form, the CDR3 reads TGTGCCAGCAGTGCGACAGGGAGGCTTGGCGGGGGGCGAGTAGGGACCCAGTACTTC. Protein sequence: CASSATGRLGGGRVGTQYF.

This clonotype was found a few times. The junction departs from germline at one end; a sequencing error may be responsible. The chain employs TRBV5-6 and TRBJ2-5; either TRBD1 or TRBD2 may supply D (5 bases each). CDR1 and CDR2 from the germline V gene are SGHDT and YYEEEE. The CDR3 runs 16 residues. The CDR3 loop is CASSRGRRDLESAQCF. The DNA of the CDR3 is TGTGCCAGCAGCCGGGGCCGCAGGGACCTTGAGAGTGCCCAGTGCTTC. The variable domain in full, with the rest retrieved from reference TRBV5-6 and TRBJ2-5, is DAGVTQSPTHLIKTRGQQVTLRCSPKSGHDTVSWYQQALGQGPQFIFQYYEEEERQRGNFPDRFSGHQFPNYSSELNVNALLLGDSALYLCASSRGRRDLESAQCFGPGTRLLVL.

Many counts were recorded for this clonotype. This chain joins TRBV2 and TRBJ2-5; TRBD1 matches at 8 bases. The germline gives CDR1 SNHLY, CDR2 FYNNEI. The CDR3 contains 14 residues. Trimming removed 3 bases from V and 6 bases from J; junction bases left unmatched: 6. CDR3 sequence reads: CASSETTGVKTQYF. In DNA, the CDR3 is TGTGCCAGCAGTGAGACGACAGGGGTAAAGACCCAGTACTTC.